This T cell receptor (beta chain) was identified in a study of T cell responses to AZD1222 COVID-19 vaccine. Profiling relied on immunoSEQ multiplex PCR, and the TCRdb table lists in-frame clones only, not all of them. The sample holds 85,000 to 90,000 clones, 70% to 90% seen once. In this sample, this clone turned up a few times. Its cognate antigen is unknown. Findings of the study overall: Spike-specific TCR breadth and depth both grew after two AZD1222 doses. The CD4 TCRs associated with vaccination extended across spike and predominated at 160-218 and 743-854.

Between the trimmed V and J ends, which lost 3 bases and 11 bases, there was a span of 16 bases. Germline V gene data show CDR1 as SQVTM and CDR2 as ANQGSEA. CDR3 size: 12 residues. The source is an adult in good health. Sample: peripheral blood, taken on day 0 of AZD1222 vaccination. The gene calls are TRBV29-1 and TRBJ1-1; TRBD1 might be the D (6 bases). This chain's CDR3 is CSVDQGSRLAFF. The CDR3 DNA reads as TGCAGCGTTGATCAGGGGTCTAGGCTCGCTTTCTTT.